The 24 T cell receptor beta chains listed next were all sequenced from one sample in a study of blood T cell repertoires in COVID-19. The method was immunoSEQ multiplex PCR; TCRdb's version includes in-frame clones alone and lacks a portion of them. The data hold under 450,000 clones, with approximately 91% observed a single time. Sequencing used PBMCs or T cells enriched from blood (not recorded which). All receptors derive from a woman aged 35 to 49 who had been exposed to COVID-19.

The CDR3 here is CASRPGTGELFF. DNA of the CDR3: TGTGCCAGCAGACCGGGAACCGGGGAGCTGTTTTTT. The chain links TRBV28 to TRBJ2-2; a possible D gene is TRBD2 (5 bases). This CDR3 region has 12 residues. Looked up from germline, CDR1 is MDHEN and CDR2 is SYDVKM. V shed 6 bases and J shed 5 bases, with 7 bases lying between them.

This chain connects TRBV7-9 to TRBJ2-3; D possibly corresponds to TRBD2 (5 bases). Germline loops: CDR1 SEHNR, CDR2 FQNEAQ (reference sequence). The CDR3 covers 13 residues. V shed 1 base and J shed 3 bases, with 5 bases lying between them. The CDR3 protein is CASSLGTTDTQYF. CDR3 DNA: TGTGCCAGCAGCTTAGGGACTACAGATACGCAGTATTTT.

The chain uses TRBV20-1 and TRBJ1-4; weak D call: TRBD1 (5 bases). The ends were cut back, 3 bases at V and 6 bases at J, with 14 bases in the middle. This CDR3 contains 14 residues. Germline V gives CDR1 DFQATT, CDR2 SNEGSKA (reference sequence). This chain's CDR3 is CSASKPPGDEKLFF. In DNA, the CDR3 is TGCAGTGCTAGTAAACCCCCGGGGGATGAAAAACTGTTTTTT.

The chain links TRBV27 to TRBJ1-1; TRBD1 matches 7 bases. Trimming removed 5 bases from V and 5 bases from J; junction bases left unmatched: 11. The CDR3 has 15 amino acids. In germline, CDR1 is MNHEY, CDR2 SMNVEV (reference sequence). For the CDR3, the DNA is TGTGCCAGCAGTCTCGGACAGGCGACTACTACTGAAGCTTTCTTT. Translation: CASSLGQATTTEAFF.

The V gene is TRBV19, the J gene TRBJ2-1, with 11 bases identical to TRBD1. CDR3 length equals 13 residues. The germline gives CDR1 LNHDA, CDR2 SQIVND (reference sequence). The V gene end was trimmed by 7 bases and the J gene end by 5 bases; junction bases not matched to a gene: 1. For the CDR3, the DNA is TGTGCCAGTACGGGACAGGGGGACAATGAGCAGTTCTTC. Translated: CASTGQGDNEQFF.

The rearrangement joins TRBV15 to TRBJ2-2; a weak D match, TRBD2 (6 bases). Germline V gives CDR1 LNHNV, CDR2 YYDKDF (reference sequence). The CDR3 sequence is 14 residues long. V was clipped by 3 bases and J by 8 bases, with 13 bases between them. The CDR3 spells CATSRGGIPGELFF. The DNA of the CDR3 is TGTGCCACCAGCAGGGGGGGAATCCCTGGGGAGCTGTTTTTT.

The genes are TRBV18 and TRBJ1-3; D is possibly TRBD1 (6 bases). The V gene's germline CDR1 is KGHSH and CDR2 LQKENI. With 2 bases removed from V and 1 base from J, the gap between germline ends came to 12 bases. The CDR3 runs 16 residues. The DNA for the CDR3 is TGTGCCAGCTCACCAGGTGGGGGCCAGTCTGGAAACACCATATATTTT. Translating gives CASSPGGGQSGNTIYF.

J is TRBJ1-6 and V is TRBV7-6, with D possibly matching TRBD1 (6 bases). Germline loops: CDR1 SGHVS, CDR2 FNYEAQ. V lost 5 bases and J lost 0, with 14 bases in between. The CDR3 covers 17 residues. CDR3 loop: CASSPDSPSSYNSPLHF. The CDR3 DNA is TGTGCCAGCAGCCCGGACAGTCCGAGCTCCTATAATTCACCCCTCCACTTT. The whole variable domain, remainder taken from reference TRBV7-6 and TRBJ1-6, is GAGVSQSPRYKVTKRGQDVALRCDPISGHVSLYWYRQALGQGPEFLTYFNYEAQQDKSGLPNDRFSAERPEGSISTLTIQRTEQRDSAMYRCASSPDSPSSYNSPLHFGNGTRLTVT.

CDR3 region: CASSPGQGSGTNEKLFF. The CDR3 DNA sequence: TGTGCCAGCAGCCCGGGACAGGGATCGGGGACTAATGAAAAACTGTTTTTT. The rearrangement joins TRBV7-9 to TRBJ1-4, with 9 bases aligning to TRBD1. The ends lost 5 bases at V and 2 bases at J; junction bases unmatched: 9. CDR1 is SEHNR and CDR2 is FQNEAQ in the germline V gene (reference sequence). The CDR3 totals 17 residues.

The chain recombines TRBV2 with TRBJ2-7, with D tentatively TRBD1 (5 bases). The CDR3 loop spans 15 amino acids. CDR1 is SNHLY, CDR2 FYNNEI, per germline. Trimming took off 7 bases at V and 6 bases at J, with 22 bases between the two ends. CDR3 bases: TGTGCCAGCACCGCCAGCCGAACGGCTAGGGGCGAGCAGTACTTC. This translates into CASTASRTARGEQYF.

The V and J genes are TRBV4-3 and TRBJ1-2; D is unresolved. V was cut by 2 bases and J by 6 bases, with 13 bases left in between. The V gene's germline CDR1 is LGHNA and CDR2 YSLEER. CDR3 length: 14 residues. CDR3 in amino acids: CASSQQLTEDGYTF. Here the CDR3 DNA reads TGCGCCAGCAGCCAACAACTCACGGAGGATGGCTACACCTTC.

The chain uses TRBV20-1 and TRBJ2-5; D is unresolved. CDR1 and CDR2 (germline): DFQATT, SNEGSKA (reference sequence). CDR3 length equals 10 residues. Between the trimmed V and J ends, which lost 5 bases and 3 bases, there was a span of 4 bases. CDR3 in amino acids: CSASEETQYF. CDR3 nucleotide sequence: TGCAGTGCTTCCGAAGAGACCCAGTACTTC.

The genes are TRBV9 and TRBJ1-5; TRBD1 agrees at 9 bases. The CDR3 extends over 15 amino acids. The V and J ends lost 4 bases and 4 bases, in that order; junction bases with no gene match: 6. Germline CDR1 is SGDLS and CDR2 is YYNGEE. The CDR3 is CASSPGTGPNQPQHF. The CDR3, as DNA: TGTGCCAGCAGCCCAGGGACAGGGCCTAATCAGCCCCAGCATTTT. The entire variable domain, with the rest obtained from reference TRBV9 and TRBJ1-5, is as follows: DSGVTQTPKHLITATGQRVTLRCSPRSGDLSVYWYQQSLDQGLQFLIQYYNGEERAKGNILERFSAQQFPDLHSELNLSSLELGDSALYFCASSPGTGPNQPQHFGDGTRLSIL.

This chain joins TRBV4-1 and TRBJ1-5; TRBD1 is a possible D gene (5 bases). V dropped 0 bases and J dropped 6 bases, with 6 bases sitting between them. This CDR3 region has 13 residues. Per the germline V gene, CDR1 is MGHRA and CDR2 is YSYEKL. Written as DNA, the CDR3 is TGCGCCAGCAGCCAAGATCAGGGTCAGCCCCAGCATTTT. Its protein product is CASSQDQGQPQHF.

The V call is TRBV6-5, the J call TRBJ2-7; TRBD2 matches at 7 bases. Looked up from germline, CDR1 is MNHEY and CDR2 is SVGAGI. The length of the CDR3 is 14 residues. Trimming took 8 bases from V and 3 from J; bases not matched to a gene: 10. CDR3 region: CASGNPGGDYEQYF. The DNA of the CDR3 is TGTGCCAGCGGCAACCCGGGGGGAGACTACGAGCAGTACTTC.

The V and J genes are TRBV19 and TRBJ2-3; tentative D call: TRBD1 (6 bases). Germline V gives CDR1 LNHDA, CDR2 SQIVND (reference sequence). Trimming pared 3 bases from V and 0 bases from J, leaving 10 bases between. This CDR3 contains 15 residues. The CDR3 is CASSMGATSTDTQYF. Here the CDR3 DNA reads TGTGCCAGTAGTATGGGGGCAACCAGCACAGATACGCAGTATTTT. Supplemented by reference TRBV19 and TRBJ2-3, the full variable domain reads DGGITQSPKYLFRKEGQNVTLSCEQNLNHDAMYWYRQDPGQGLRLIYYSQIVNDFQKGDIAEGYSVSREKKESFPLTVTSAQKNPTAFYLCASSMGATSTDTQYFGPGTRLTVL.

This chain links TRBV2 with TRBJ1-1, with 8 nucleotides matching TRBD1. Germline-derived CDR1 and CDR2 are SNHLY and FYNNEI. The CDR3 length is 15 residues. Trimming took 5 bases from V and 1 from J; bases not matched to a gene: 6. The CDR3 sequence: CASSTRTGRNTEAFF. The CDR3, as DNA: TGTGCCAGCAGTACACGGACAGGGAGGAACACTGAAGCTTTCTTT.

V and J are TRBV11-3 and TRBJ2-7, with 8 bases aligning to TRBD2. Unmatched junction bases numbered 15, after V lost 8 bases and J lost 6 bases. This CDR3 contains 15 residues. Germline V gene lookup returns CDR1 SGHNT and CDR2 YENEEA. The CDR3 DNA reads TGTGCCAGCTCCCCGGGACTAGATAGGGGCCGCGAGCAGTACTTC. Its translation: CASSPGLDRGREQYF.

The rearrangement links TRBV5-1 to TRBJ2-7; no reliable D call. Looked up from germline, CDR1 is SGHRS and CDR2 is YFSETQ. The CDR3 has 14 amino acids. The ends were cut back, 6 bases at V and 3 bases at J, with 16 bases in the middle. The CDR3 nucleotides read TGCGCCAGCACGGCAGGATACCCAAACTACGAGCAGTACTTC. Its translation: CASTAGYPNYEQYF.

The chain carries TRBV18 and TRBJ2-6; D perhaps matches TRBD2 (6 bases). The CDR3 has 19 amino acids. Germline-derived CDR1 and CDR2 are KGHSH and LQKENI. The ends were cut back, 3 bases at V and 1 base at J, with 19 bases in the middle. The CDR3 here is CASSPLMGTPGSGANVLTF. The CDR3 nucleotides are TGTGCCAGCTCACCTTTGATGGGGACTCCTGGATCTGGGGCCAACGTCCTGACTTTC.

This clone was counted a few times. The chain employs TRBV25-1 and TRBJ2-4; tentative D call: TRBD2 (5 bases). Trimming removed 2 bases from V and 0 bases from J, with 11 bases in between. The CDR3 totals 16 residues. The germline CDR1 and CDR2 sequences are MGHDK and SYGVNS. The CDR3 sequence is CASSEPAALAKNIQYF. The CDR3 bases are TGTGCCAGCAGTGAACCAGCGGCCCTAGCCAAAAACATTCAGTACTTC.

The rearrangement links TRBV4-3 to TRBJ1-2; D may be TRBD1 (6 bases). Trimming shortened V by 1 base and J by 8 bases, and 11 bases separated the two germline ends. The CDR3 consists of 13 residues. CDR1 and CDR2 from the germline V gene are LGHNA and YSLEER. As DNA, the CDR3 is TGCGCCAGCAGCCAAGTTCAGGGGTGGGGCTACACCTTC. This encodes CASSQVQGWGYTF.

The V call is TRBV18, the J call TRBJ1-5, with D hard to call. Germline CDR1 and CDR2: KGHSH and LQKENI. V was cut by 3 bases and J by 0 bases, with 9 bases left in between. This CDR3 spans 15 amino acids. The CDR3 region is CASSPQYGSNQPQHF. The CDR3 DNA reads as TGTGCCAGCTCACCTCAATACGGTAGCAATCAGCCCCAGCATTTT.

This sequence joins TRBV5-1 and TRBJ2-1, with a possible D match to TRBD2 (5 bases). The germline CDR1 and CDR2 sequences are SGHRS and YFSETQ. Trimming shortened V by 5 bases and J by 8 bases, and 17 bases separated the two germline ends. The CDR3 contains 14 residues. The DNA of the CDR3 is TGCGCCAGCAGGTACCAGGCCAGCGGCGATGAGCAGTTCTTC. It specifies CASRYQASGDEQFF. The full variable domain, rest sourced from reference TRBV5-1 and TRBJ2-1, is KAGVTQTPRYLIKTRGQQVTLSCSPISGHRSVSWYQQTPGQGLQFLFEYFSETQRNKGNFPGRFSGRQFSNSRSEMNVSTLELGDSALYLCASRYQASGDEQFFGPGTRLTVL.